These 12 T cell receptor beta chains share one sample of origin, sequenced in a study of T-cell reconstitution after alpha-beta-depleted transplantation in children. Preparation of the TCRbeta library was carried out with unique molecular identifiers. A single record per CDR3 protein comes from TCRdb applying MiXCR to the PCR reads. Seen here are around 250,000 distinct CDR3 sequences, around 7.8% observed once, and the top ten hold roughly 6%. The source material was PBMCs, mostly from graft donor cells, sampled 180 days after TCRalphabeta/CD19-depleted stem cell transplant. These receptors all stem from a male patient aged 10 to 17 who had a stem cell transplant for acute lymphoblastic leukemia, so the T cells may come from the graft donor.

This clonotype was picked up many times. V usage is TRBV7-3 and J usage is TRBJ2-3, with 7 bases aligning to TRBD2. Losses at the gene ends were 1 base for V and 2 bases for J; bases not matched to a gene: 12. Germline lookup yields CDR1 SGHTA and CDR2 FQGTGA. The CDR3 contains 18 residues. In DNA form, the CDR3 reads TGTGCCAGCAGCTTAAGTGTGTATGGCGGGAGCCCCACAGATACGCAGTATTTT. Protein: CASSLSVYGGSPTDTQYF.

This clonotype has more than one count but fewer than ten. The chain carries TRBV6-6 and TRBJ2-7; 7 positions agree with TRBD1. The CDR3 totals 13 residues. After removal of 2 bases from V and 7 bases from J, the junction contained 5 bases not matched to a gene. Per the germline V gene, CDR1 is MNHNY and CDR2 is SVGAGI (reference sequence). The CDR3 loop reads CASSYRDRGEQYF. The DNA of the CDR3 is TGTGCCAGCAGTTACAGGGACAGAGGGGAGCAGTACTTC.

This clonotype was recorded at least ten times. The chain employs TRBV3-1 and TRBJ2-2; unclear D gene. CDR3 length: 14 residues. V was cut by 6 bases and J by 4 bases, with 12 bases left in between. Germline V CDR1 and CDR2: LGHDT, YNNKEL (reference sequence). The CDR3: CASSPRVGTGELFF. Written as DNA, the CDR3 is TGTGCCAGCAGTCCCCGGGTTGGCACCGGGGAGCTGTTTTTT.

This chain joins TRBV6-1 and TRBJ2-7; tentative D call: TRBD1 (7 bases). Germline V gene data show CDR1 as MNHNS and CDR2 as SASEGT. The V end was cut by 6 bases, the J end by 5 bases, with 20 bases between. The CDR3 consists of 15 residues. CDR3 nucleotides: TGTGCCAGCAGACCCCAGGACAGGAGGGCCGACGAGCAGTACTTC. Its protein is CASRPQDRRADEQYF.

At least ten counts were recorded for this clonotype. V is TRBV18 and J is TRBJ2-7, with 8 bases identical to TRBD1. The CDR3 is made up of 14 amino acids. Germline lookup yields CDR1 KGHSH and CDR2 LQKENI. V gave up 5 bases and J gave up 0 bases; unmatched junction bases: 3. DNA of the CDR3: TGTGCCAGCTCAGGGGACAGGAGCTCCTACGAGCAGTACTTC. It codes for CASSGDRSSYEQYF.

As regards this clonotype: At one of its ends the junction is not consistent with the germline gene, which may arise from a read error. The genes are TRBV7-8 and TRBJ1-5, with 7 bases fitting TRBD1. The length of the CDR3 is 17 residues. The germline V gene encodes CDR1 SGHVS and CDR2 FQNEAQ. For the CDR3, the DNA is TGTGCCAGCAGCTTAAGGACAGGTGCCTATAGTAATCAGCCCCATCATTTT. It translates to CASSLRTGAYSNQPHHF.

The genes are TRBV6-4 and TRBJ2-6; 7 nucleotides agree with TRBD2. This CDR3 is 15 amino acids long. The V and J ends lost 7 bases and 2 bases, in that order; junction bases with no gene match: 5. Looked up from germline, CDR1 is MRHNA and CDR2 is SNTAGT. The CDR3 protein is CASTTGGTGANVLTF. The CDR3 DNA is TGTGCCAGCACCACGGGGGGAACTGGGGCCAACGTCCTGACTTTC.

This clonotype was counted at least ten times. The chain joins TRBV2 to TRBJ2-3; TRBD2 agrees at 10 bases. Germline V gene data show CDR1 as SNHLY and CDR2 as FYNNEI. V was pared by 3 bases and J by 3 bases, with 6 bases of the junction left unmatched. The CDR3 totals 16 residues. The CDR3 DNA sequence: TGTGCCAGCAGTGAGGAGCGGGAGGGTAGGACAGATACGCAGTATTTT. Amino acid sequence: CASSEEREGRTDTQYF.

This clonotype came up many times. The CDR3 DNA sequence: TGTGCCAGCACTCGGGACTTTCTTACTAGCACAGATACGCAGTATTTT. Protein product: CASTRDFLTSTDTQYF. The rearrangement uses TRBV12-3 or TRBV12-4 and TRBJ2-3; D might be TRBD2 (6 bases). The CDR3 is made up of 16 amino acids. The V gene lost 7 bases and the J gene lost 0 bases, with 17 bases spanning the gap.

This clonotype has ten or more counts. The J gene is TRBJ2-2, the V gene TRBV11-2; D may match TRBD1 or TRBD2 (6 bases each). The CDR3 runs to 16 residues. CDR1 is SGHAT and CDR2 is FQNNGV in the germline V gene. V was shortened by 2 bases and J by 2 bases, with 12 bases between the two germline ends. The CDR3: CASSLIRGPNTGELFF. CDR3 DNA: TGTGCCAGCAGCTTAATCCGGGGGCCCAACACCGGGGAGCTGTTTTTT.

This clonotype was counted at least ten times. The V call is TRBV12-3 or TRBV12-4, the J call TRBJ1-1; TRBD1 might be the D (5 bases). V was pared by 4 bases and J by 1 base, with 10 bases between. The CDR3 is 14 residues long. The CDR3 region has the DNA TGTGCCAGCAGTTGGGTGGGGGGGAACACTGAAGCTTTCTTT. It encodes CASSWVGGNTEAFF.

This clonotype was counted ten times or more. The chain combines TRBV19 with TRBJ2-3; TRBD1 matches 9 bases. Looked up from germline, CDR1 is LNHDA and CDR2 is SQIVND (reference sequence). J gave up 7 bases and V 5 bases, and 10 bases lay outside the gene matches. The CDR3 is 15 residues long. The CDR3 sequence is CASSLEQGATYTQYF. The CDR3 region has the DNA TGTGCCAGTAGTCTCGAACAGGGGGCGACTTATACGCAGTATTTT. Looking up the rest from reference TRBV19 and TRBJ2-3 gives the full variable domain: DGGITQSPKYLFRKEGQNVTLSCEQNLNHDAMYWYRQDPGQGLRLIYYSQIVNDFQKGDIAEGYSVSREKKESFPLTVTSAQKNPTAFYLCASSLEQGATYTQYFGPGTRLTVL.